This T cell receptor (beta chain) was profiled in a study of neurological immune-mediated disorders. On the study more broadly: Within the group of approximately 34 multiple sclerosis patients, about 30 were relapsing-remitting, while 3 were secondary progressive.

This clonotype was observed at least ten times. Synthesis of cDNA was carried out by template-switch 5'RACE. The reaction used 10-nucleotide random UMIs. TCRdb passed the 5' RACE reads through MiXCR, listing each CDR3 protein once. The profile shows some 34,000 distinct CDR3 sequences, approximately 1.5% of them singletons. The unsorted libraries were made from 2 million PBMCs kept at -80 C. The source of this sequence is a woman aged 25 to 39 with multiple sclerosis. What was sequenced was PBMCs.

CDR3 loop: CSAGRGSPGDTQYF. In nucleotides, the CDR3 is TGCAGTGCGGGCAGGGGGTCCCCGGGGGATACGCAGTATTTT. This chain links TRBV20-1 with TRBJ2-3; 7 bases map to TRBD1. V shed 6 bases, J shed 6 bases, and the junction held 12 bases outside the gene matches. This CDR3 contains 14 residues. Per the germline V gene, CDR1 is DFQATT and CDR2 is SNEGSKA (reference sequence).